The 30 T cell receptor beta chains given below trace back to one sample, sequenced in a study of CD8 T cells in ankylosing spondylitis (dated by TCRdb to 2017 to 2019). The library was prepared using 5' RACE. The run used an Illumina HiSeq 2500. The public reads were quality trimmed at Q25 with fastp and then assembled into clones with MiXCR by TCRdb, keeping productive beta chains. Here each entry gathers all rows of one CDR3 protein and keeps the most common genes and DNA. This sample comprises about 190,000 distinct CDR3 sequences, over 10% of them detected only once. 11% of the sample is in the top ten clones. Sequenced sample: blood, either unsorted or a sorted T cell fraction (not recorded which). The receptors were sampled from a female donor with ankylosing spondylitis or in good health (not recorded which).

This clonotype has just a few counts. The chain couples TRBV27 to TRBJ1-2; the D gene is possibly TRBD1 (6 bases). Germline V gene data show CDR1 as MNHEY and CDR2 as SMNVEV (reference sequence). Trimming left V 6 bases short and J 4 bases short, with 18 bases between. The CDR3 spans 15 residues. In DNA form, the CDR3 reads TGTGCCAGCAGGAGGGACACCCTGGCTGCCTATGGCTACACCTTC. This codes for CASRRDTLAAYGYTF.

V usage is TRBV4-2 and J usage is TRBJ2-1; TRBD2 matches 11 bases. This CDR3 spans 18 amino acids. J gave up 5 bases and V 1 base, and 10 bases lay outside the gene matches. The germline V gene encodes CDR1 LGHNA and CDR2 YNFKEQ. The CDR3 DNA reads TGTGCCAGCAGCCAAGGTCGGGGTGGGACTAGCGGAGACAATGAGCAGTTCTTC. It encodes CASSQGRGGTSGDNEQFF.

This clonotype was counted only a few times. The J gene is TRBJ2-5, the V gene TRBV11-2, with unresolved D. The V gene's germline CDR1 is SGHAT and CDR2 FQNNGV. There are 15 residues in the CDR3. V gave up 5 bases and J gave up 1 base, with 14 bases separating them. CDR3 residues: CASSTTSWGQETQYF. CDR3 DNA: TGTGCCAGCAGCACGACATCGTGGGGCCAAGAGACCCAGTACTTC. Full variable domain (missing parts from reference TRBV11-2 and TRBJ2-5): EAGVAQSPRYKIIEKRQSVAFWCNPISGHATLYWYQQILGQGPKLLIQFQNNGVVDDSQLPKDRFSAERLKGVDSTLKIQPAKLEDSAVYLCASSTTSWGQETQYFGPGTRLLVL.

This clonotype was picked up many times. The rearrangement joins TRBV28 to TRBJ2-7; 8 positions match TRBD1. V was pared by 8 bases and J by 6 bases, with 12 bases of the junction left unmatched. Germline loops: CDR1 MDHEN, CDR2 SYDVKM. CDR3 length: 14 amino acids. The CDR3 loop is CASGITGGLLEQYF. The DNA of the CDR3 is TGTGCCAGCGGAATCACAGGGGGTCTACTCGAGCAGTACTTC.

V and J are TRBV27 and TRBJ2-4; the match to TRBD2 covers 10 bases. Trimming at V came to 8 bases and at J to 6 bases, leaving 16 bases not matched to a gene. CDR3 length equals 17 residues. The germline CDR1 and CDR2 sequences are MNHEY and SMNVEV (reference sequence). The CDR3 sequence is CASWSSGRPTAGNIQYF. CDR3 sequence (DNA): TGTGCCAGCTGGAGTAGCGGGAGGCCCACGGCGGGAAACATTCAGTACTTC.

This clonotype was counted many times. The chain combines TRBV20-1 with TRBJ1-5, with 7 bases matching TRBD1. V lost 6 bases, J lost 6 bases, and 8 bases stayed unmatched. CDR3 length: 13 residues. The V gene's germline CDR1 is DFQATT and CDR2 SNEGSKA (reference sequence). The DNA for the CDR3 is TGCAGTGCCCCCGGGACAGCGTTTCAGCCCCAGCATTTT. This sequence encodes CSAPGTAFQPQHF.

There are many counts of this clonotype. The V call is TRBV7-2, the J call TRBJ2-5, with 11 nucleotides matching TRBD2. This CDR3 comprises 16 residues. The germline V gene encodes CDR1 SGHTA and CDR2 FQGNSA. Losses at the gene ends were 5 bases for V and 5 bases for J; bases not matched to a gene: 10. CDR3 in amino acids: CASSPAGTSGSETQYF. The CDR3 nucleotides are TGTGCCAGCAGCCCAGCGGGGACTAGCGGTTCGGAGACCCAGTACTTC.

This clonotype was counted at least ten times. The J gene is TRBJ1-1, the V gene TRBV6-5, with a weak D call TRBD1 (5 bases). The V gene's germline CDR1 is MNHEY and CDR2 SVGAGI. The CDR3 spans 14 residues. Trimming removed 6 bases from V and 4 bases from J, with 15 bases in between. CDR3 residues: CASRYRSGTTEAFF. For the CDR3, the DNA is TGTGCCAGCAGATACAGGTCGGGGACCACTGAAGCTTTCTTT.

The chain employs TRBV6-1 and TRBJ2-5; TRBD2 matches at 11 bases. The CDR3 sequence is 16 residues long. CDR1 MNHNS and CDR2 SASEGT come from the germline V gene. V shed 5 bases, J shed 1 base, and the junction held 6 bases outside the gene matches. The CDR3: CASSMGTSGTQETQYF. Here the CDR3 DNA reads TGTGCCAGCAGTATGGGGACTAGCGGCACCCAAGAGACCCAGTACTTC.

This clonotype was seen only a few times. The rearrangement uses TRBV5-1 and TRBJ2-3, with 14 bases identical to TRBD2. Losses at the gene ends were 4 bases for V and 9 bases for J; bases not matched to a gene: 7. Per the germline V gene, CDR1 is SGHRS and CDR2 is YFSETQ. CDR3 length: 15 amino acids. The CDR3 reads CASSGTSGSRGTQYF. For the CDR3, the DNA is TGCGCCAGCAGCGGGACTAGCGGGAGTCGGGGCACGCAGTATTTT.

This clonotype showed up many times. This chain uses TRBV6-6 with TRBJ2-7, with TRBD1 identical over 9 bases. The V and J ends lost 5 bases and 10 bases, in that order; junction bases with no gene match: 6. The CDR3 has 12 residues. Germline V CDR1 and CDR2: MNHNY, SVGAGI (reference sequence). CDR3 nucleotide sequence: TGTGCCAGCAGTGGGACAGGGATTGAACAGTACTTC. The encoded protein is CASSGTGIEQYF.

Concerning this clonotype itself: One junction end does not reproduce the germline sequence, and a read error may be involved. This sequence joins TRBV12-3 or TRBV12-4 and TRBJ2-7; 8 bases are shared with TRBD2. The CDR3 is 14 amino acids. CDR3 in DNA: TGTGCCAGCAGGTTAGCGGGGAATGGTTACGAGCAGTACTTC. This codes for CASRLAGNGYEQYF.

This clonotype was observed many times. V is TRBV20-1 and J is TRBJ1-3, with 8 bases aligning to TRBD1. The junction had 5 bases not matched to a gene; V was cut back by 6 bases and J by 1 base. Germline loops: CDR1 DFQATT, CDR2 SNEGSKA (reference sequence). CDR3 length: 14 residues. CDR3 sequence reads: CSAEQGVSGNTIYF. The CDR3 DNA is TGCAGTGCAGAACAGGGGGTGTCTGGAAACACCATATATTTT.

In its sample, this clonotype was seen many times. The chain has TRBV4-3 and TRBJ2-7, with D possibly called TRBD1 or TRBD2 (5 bases each). Germline assignment: CDR1 LGHNA and CDR2 YSLEER. Trimming shortened V by 4 bases and J by 4 bases, and 14 bases separated the two germline ends. CDR3 length: 14 amino acids. In nucleotides, the CDR3 is TGCGCCAGCAGCCTCCGGGACCATACATACGAGCAGTACTTC. Its translation is CASSLRDHTYEQYF.

In its sample, this clonotype was seen a few times. V usage is TRBV7-2 and J usage is TRBJ1-3, with a possible D match to TRBD1 (6 bases). Deletions cut 5 bases from V and 4 bases from J, with 18 bases between. CDR1 SGHTA and CDR2 FQGNSA come from the germline V gene. The CDR3 runs to 16 residues. The CDR3 bases are TGTGCCAGCAGCCCGGATGGGGCTGGGGGCGGAAACACCATATATTTT. It specifies CASSPDGAGGGNTIYF.

The gene calls are TRBV20-1 and TRBJ2-2; D is perhaps TRBD1 or TRBD2 (6 bases each). Between the trimmed V and J ends, which lost 5 bases and 3 bases, there was a span of 16 bases. Germline CDR1 and CDR2: DFQATT and SNEGSKA (reference sequence). CDR3 size: 15 residues. The CDR3 sequence: CSALPGAVYTGELFF. Written as DNA, the CDR3 is TGCAGTGCTCTCCCGGGGGCAGTCTACACCGGGGAGCTGTTTTTT.

The chain links TRBV11-1 to TRBJ1-2; D gene ambiguous. The germline V gene encodes CDR1 SGHAT and CDR2 FQDESV (reference sequence). V lost 5 bases to trimming and J lost 8 bases, with 18 bases between them. The CDR3 sequence is 14 residues long. The CDR3 DNA reads TGTGCCAGCAGCCCCTCCGGGCCAAAATGGGGCTACACCTTC. It is translated as CASSPSGPKWGYTF.

Ten or more counts support this clonotype. This CDR3 reads CASSLTWRASYEQYF. DNA of the CDR3: TGTGCCAGCAGCTTGACTTGGCGGGCCTCCTACGAGCAGTACTTC. The rearrangement uses TRBV5-5 and TRBJ2-7; a weak D match, TRBD2 (5 bases). Germline V gene sequence: CDR1 SGHKS, CDR2 YYEKEE (reference sequence). This CDR3 comprises 15 residues. Trimming removed 1 base from V and 0 bases from J, with 11 bases in between.

The table lists this clonotype with a few counts. The genes are TRBV5-1 and TRBJ2-7, with D possibly called TRBD1 or TRBD2 (6 bases each). V gave up 3 bases and J gave up 3 bases, with 25 bases separating them. The germline V gene encodes CDR1 SGHRS and CDR2 YFSETQ. There are 18 residues in the CDR3. This CDR3 reads CASSYGSGGAGALYEQYF. The CDR3, as DNA: TGCGCCAGCAGCTACGGGAGTGGGGGCGCCGGGGCTCTCTACGAGCAGTACTTC.

J is TRBJ1-1 and V is TRBV11-2; TRBD1 might be the D (5 bases). The germline CDR1 and CDR2 sequences are SGHAT and FQNNGV. V was clipped by 7 bases and J by 0 bases, with 21 bases between them. The CDR3 is 17 residues long. In DNA, the CDR3 is TGTGCCAGCATCTCCAAGGGGAACCTCCTTATGAACACTGAAGCTTTCTTT. It encodes CASISKGNLLMNTEAFF.

This clonotype was recorded many times. The chain carries TRBV28 and TRBJ1-4; D may be TRBD1 (5 bases). The germline CDR1 and CDR2 sequences are MDHEN and SYDVKM. The CDR3 has 13 amino acids. The ends were cut back, 9 bases at V and 4 bases at J, with 12 bases in the middle. CDR3 coding DNA: TGTGCCAGTGCCGGGGGAGTTAATGAAAAACTGTTTTTT. Translating it yields CASAGGVNEKLFF.

This clonotype was picked up many times. This chain uses TRBV11-2 with TRBJ2-1, with 7 bases identical to TRBD1. CDR1 and CDR2 (germline): SGHAT, FQNNGV. V shed 5 bases and J 0 bases; nucleotides not matched to a gene: 7. The CDR3 covers 16 residues. The CDR3 coding sequence is TGTGCCAGCAGCGTACAGGGGTTAAACTCCTACAATGAGCAGTTCTTC. This encodes CASSVQGLNSYNEQFF.

This clonotype has only a few counts. The genes are TRBV29-1 and TRBJ1-1; TRBD1 is a possible D gene (6 bases). With 7 bases removed from V and 1 base from J, the gap between germline ends came to 13 bases. The germline V gene has CDR1 SQVTM and CDR2 ANQGSEA. The CDR3 consists of 13 residues. CDR3 amino acids: CSAAGQENTEAFF. The DNA of the CDR3 is TGCAGCGCCGCGGGACAAGAGAACACTGAAGCTTTCTTT.

This clonotype was seen only a few times. The gene calls are TRBV9 and TRBJ1-1; a weak D match, TRBD1 (6 bases). V was clipped by 0 bases and J by 4 bases, with 16 bases between them. CDR1 SGDLS and CDR2 YYNGEE come from the germline V gene. This CDR3 comprises 16 residues. The CDR3 DNA is TGTGCCAGCAGCGTAGGGAGCGAAACAGGGACCACTGAAGCTTTCTTT. Its translation: CASSVGSETGTTEAFF.

This clonotype was seen at least ten times. One junction end disagrees with the germline gene, perhaps due to a read error. CDR3 residues: CSVEDTGGLSRALF. The CDR3 bases are TGCAGCGTTGAAGATACGGGGGGCCTTTCAAGAGCTCTCTTT. The chain has TRBV29-1 and TRBJ1-1, with D possibly matching TRBD1 (6 bases). The CDR3 is 14 amino acids. In germline, CDR1 is SQVTM, CDR2 ANQGSEA.

This clonotype was found a few times. The genes are TRBV7-3 and TRBJ1-1; D remains ambiguous. Germline values: CDR1 SGHTA, CDR2 FQGTGA. V lost 3 bases, J lost 4 bases, and 15 bases lay in between. The length of the CDR3 is 15 residues. CDR3 sequence: CASSFGTGLTTEAFF. CDR3 coding DNA: TGTGCCAGCAGCTTTGGCACGGGTCTTACCACTGAAGCTTTCTTT.

There are many counts of this clonotype. The genes are TRBV7-2 and TRBJ2-7; maybe TRBD2 (6 bases). V lost 5 bases and J 0 bases, leaving 11 bases between the germline ends. The CDR3 contains 14 residues. Germline V gene sequence: CDR1 SGHTA, CDR2 FQGNSA. As DNA, the CDR3 is TGTGCCAGCAGCCCGGGACTCCGCTCCTACGAGCAGTACTTC. Its protein is CASSPGLRSYEQYF.

This clonotype came up many times. The CDR3 here is CSADDTSGSYEQYF. The DNA of the CDR3 is TGCAGTGCTGATGACACTAGCGGTTCCTACGAGCAGTACTTC. The V gene is TRBV20-1, the J gene TRBJ2-7; 8 positions agree with TRBD2. V shed 5 bases and J 1 base; nucleotides not matched to a gene: 7. From germline, CDR1 is DFQATT and CDR2 SNEGSKA (reference sequence). The length of the CDR3 is 14 residues.

This CDR3 reads CSVGGGKDTQYF. CDR3 sequence (DNA): TGCAGCGTTGGAGGCGGGAAGGATACGCAGTATTTT. V is TRBV29-1 and J is TRBJ2-3, with D perhaps matching TRBD2 (6 bases). The CDR3 consists of 12 residues. The germline V and J ends were trimmed by 4 bases and 6 bases, with 11 bases remaining between them. CDR1 and CDR2 (germline): SQVTM, ANQGSEA.

This clonotype showed up many times. The chain employs TRBV6-1 and TRBJ2-1, with 12 nucleotides matching TRBD2. V lost 5 bases and J lost 9; bases outside the gene matches: 8. The CDR3 extends over 15 amino acids. Germline V gene sequence: CDR1 MNHNS, CDR2 SASEGT. The CDR3 DNA is TGTGCCAGCAGTCCGACTAGCGGGAGCTTTTTTGAGCAGTTCTTC. This sequence encodes CASSPTSGSFFEQFF.